These 29 T cell receptor beta chains were all obtained from the same sample, sequenced in a study of cytomegalovirus exposure and HLA in healthy donors (dated by TCRdb to 2016 to 2017). Library preparation employed the immunoSEQ multiplex PCR assay. For the multiplex PCR, a mixture combining 60 forward primers for TCR Vbeta segments and 13 reverse primers for TCR Jbeta segments was used. This immuneACCESS table, as held by TCRdb, lists in-frame sequences with V and J called but not all clones. Of the missing ones, under half trace to an unresolved V gene in checked studies; the others have no known cause. This sample lists roughly 130,000 clones; around three quarters were detected once. The top ten hold 1% of the sample. Material: PBMCs. These receptors originate from a man aged 35 to 55 in good health and CMV-seronegative.

The chain recombines TRBV6-1 with TRBJ1-4; possible D gene TRBD1, 5 bases. Germline-derived CDR1 and CDR2 are MNHNS and SASEGT. V shed 6 bases and J shed 7 bases, with 12 bases lying between them. CDR3 length: 13 residues. The CDR3 is CASSRVKGEKLFF. The CDR3 nucleotides read TGTGCCAGCAGCAGGGTAAAGGGTGAAAAACTGTTTTTT.

The chain combines TRBV18 with TRBJ2-5, with D possibly being TRBD2 (5 bases). V was cut by 6 bases and J by 0 bases, with 8 bases left in between. Germline V gene data show CDR1 as KGHSH and CDR2 as LQKENI. CDR3 size: 13 residues. The CDR3 loop is CASSGKYQETQYF. The CDR3 coding sequence is TGTGCCAGCTCCGGGAAGTACCAAGAGACCCAGTACTTC.

This clone was observed a handful of times. The chain recombines TRBV18 with TRBJ2-5, with D hard to call. V gave up 6 bases and J gave up 3 bases, with 5 bases separating them. CDR3 length equals 11 residues. Germline loops: CDR1 KGHSH, CDR2 LQKENI. Here the CDR3 DNA reads TGTGCCAGCTCCGTTGAAGAGACCCAGTACTTC. It is translated as CASSVEETQYF.

V is TRBV2 and J is TRBJ1-5; TRBD1 matches at 8 bases. With 7 bases clipped from V and 3 bases from J, the junction kept 11 bases outside the gene matches. Per the germline V gene, CDR1 is SNHLY and CDR2 is FYNNEI. The CDR3 runs 16 residues. The CDR3 DNA sequence: TGTGCCAGCACTCAAGATGGGACAGGCCCCAATCAGCCCCAGCATTTT. This translates into CASTQDGTGPNQPQHF.

The genes are TRBV5-1 and TRBJ1-1; D is uncertain. The CDR3 has 13 amino acids. The ends were cut back, 4 bases at V and 0 bases at J, with 7 bases in the middle. The germline V gene has CDR1 SGHRS and CDR2 YFSETQ. The CDR3, as DNA: TGCGCCAGCAGCCGAGAGCTGAACACTGAAGCTTTCTTT. Protein sequence: CASSRELNTEAFF.

This clone was seen a handful of times. This sequence joins TRBV5-1 and TRBJ2-3, with a tentative D call TRBD2 (6 bases). CDR1 is SGHRS, CDR2 YFSETQ, per germline. V was clipped by 3 bases and J by 0 bases, with 14 bases between them. The CDR3 is 16 residues long. For the CDR3, the DNA is TGCGCCAGCAGCTCGGCCCGGCTAGCGAGCACAGATACGCAGTATTTT. Its translation is CASSSARLASTDTQYF.

This chain uses TRBV5-4 with TRBJ1-2, with TRBD1 matching over 7 bases. Germline CDR1 SGHNT, CDR2 YYREEE (reference sequence). The CDR3 totals 15 residues. J lost 3 bases, V lost 0 bases, and 5 bases had no gene match. The CDR3 reads CASSLGQGADYGYTF. In nucleotides, the CDR3 is TGTGCCAGCAGCTTGGGACAGGGAGCGGACTATGGCTACACCTTC.

Only a few counts were recorded for this clone. The chain is built from TRBV7-2 and TRBJ2-5; maybe TRBD2 (5 bases). Trimming left V 1 base short and J 1 base short, with 10 bases between. This CDR3 has 15 amino acids. CDR1 is SGHTA, CDR2 FQGNSA, per germline. The DNA of the CDR3 is TGTGCCAGCAGCTTAGTAGCTAGCTCCCAAGAGACCCAGTACTTC. Protein sequence: CASSLVASSQETQYF.

This clone occurred once. This rearrangement joins TRBV5-6 to TRBJ2-1; TRBD2 matches 7 bases. Germline lookup yields CDR1 SGHDT and CDR2 YYEEEE. V was clipped by 4 bases and J by 3 bases; unmatched bases: 7. CDR3 length equals 15 residues. CDR3: CASSPWASGYNEQFF. The CDR3 nucleotides read TGTGCCAGCAGCCCTTGGGCTAGCGGCTACAATGAGCAGTTCTTC.

The V and J genes are TRBV30 and TRBJ2-1; 10 bases agree with TRBD2. The trim removed 6 bases at V and 5 bases at J, leaving 19 bases unmatched. This CDR3 is built from 18 residues. Germline V gene lookup returns CDR1 GTSNPN and CDR2 SVGIG (reference sequence). CDR3 amino acids: CACQSYGASGRGNNEQFF. The DNA for the CDR3 is TGTGCCTGCCAATCCTATGGGGCTAGCGGGAGAGGGAACAATGAGCAGTTCTTC.

The genes are TRBV27 and TRBJ2-2; D is possibly TRBD2 (6 bases). CDR3 size: 15 residues. Germline V lookup: CDR1 MNHEY, CDR2 SMNVEV (reference sequence). The ends were cut back, 2 bases at V and 6 bases at J, with 13 bases in the middle. This CDR3 reads CASSLGGGIAGELFF. Here the CDR3 DNA reads TGTGCCAGCAGTTTAGGAGGAGGGATTGCCGGGGAGCTGTTTTTT.

The chain has TRBV6-1 and TRBJ1-1; D uncertain. The V gene lost 3 bases and the J gene lost 1 base, with 12 bases spanning the gap. Per germline, CDR1 MNHNS and CDR2 SASEGT. The CDR3 length is 15 residues. Written as DNA, the CDR3 is TGTGCCAGCAGTGACCCCGGCGGGGAGAACACTGAAGCTTTCTTT. This translates into CASSDPGGENTEAFF.

The chain uses TRBV7-2 and TRBJ1-3; D gene ambiguous. V was clipped by 5 bases and J by 4 bases, with 12 bases between them. The CDR3 is 14 amino acids. CDR1 is SGHTA, CDR2 FQGNSA, per germline. The CDR3: CASSPRGNGNTIYF. The CDR3 DNA is TGTGCCAGCAGCCCCCGAGGGAACGGAAACACCATATATTTT. The whole variable domain, filled in from reference TRBV7-2 and TRBJ1-3, reads GAGVSQSPSNKVTEKGKDVELRCDPISGHTALYWYRQSLGQGLEFLIYFQGNSAPDKSGLPSDRFSAERTGGSVSTLTIQRTQQEDSAVYLCASSPRGNGNTIYFGEGSWLTVV.

V is TRBV19 and J is TRBJ2-7; tentative D call: TRBD2 (5 bases). The CDR3 length is 14 residues. With 2 bases removed from V and 2 bases from J, the gap between germline ends came to 10 bases. Germline V gene sequence: CDR1 LNHDA, CDR2 SQIVND (reference sequence). Written as DNA, the CDR3 is TGTGCCAGTAGTATAAAAGGAGGCCCCTACGAGCAGTACTTC. Translating gives CASSIKGGPYEQYF. The whole variable domain, filled in from reference TRBV19 and TRBJ2-7, reads DGGITQSPKYLFRKEGQNVTLSCEQNLNHDAMYWYRQDPGQGLRLIYYSQIVNDFQKGDIAEGYSVSREKKESFPLTVTSAQKNPTAFYLCASSIKGGPYEQYFGPGTRLTVT.

The rearrangement joins TRBV4-1 to TRBJ1-2, with D tentatively TRBD1 (6 bases). Germline values: CDR1 MGHRA, CDR2 YSYEKL. CDR3 length: 15 amino acids. Trimming cost V 1 base and J 1 base, with 10 bases left between them. The CDR3 is CASSQVEGGNYGYTF. Here the CDR3 DNA reads TGCGCCAGCAGCCAAGTGGAAGGGGGTAACTATGGCTACACCTTC.

The chain uses TRBV29-1 and TRBJ1-2; D might be TRBD1 (5 bases). The CDR3 totals 15 residues. The V end was cut by 2 bases, the J end by 8 bases, with 21 bases between. Germline assignment: CDR1 SQVTM and CDR2 ANQGSEA. CDR3 loop: CSVEWGRTQGGGYTF. CDR3 in DNA: TGCAGCGTTGAATGGGGAAGGACTCAGGGAGGGGGCTACACCTTC. Together with reference TRBV29-1 and TRBJ1-2, the CDR3 gives the full variable domain: SAVISQKPSRDICQRGTSLTIQCQVDSQVTMMFWYRQQPGQSLTLIATANQGSEATYESGFVIDKFPISRPNLTFSTLTVSNMSPEDSSIYLCSVEWGRTQGGGYTFGSGTRLTVV.

CDR3: CASSSLHAGQGRQYF. The CDR3 DNA is TGTGCCAGCAGTTCCCTGCACGCCGGACAGGGGCGGCAGTACTTC. This chain connects TRBV27 to TRBJ2-7, with 9 bases fitting TRBD1. J lost 9 bases, V lost 4 bases, and 13 bases had no gene match. Germline CDR1 is MNHEY and CDR2 is SMNVEV (reference sequence). This CDR3 spans 15 amino acids.

The sample holds one count of this clone. This chain joins TRBV5-4 and TRBJ2-7, with 13 bases fitting TRBD2. The CDR3 sequence is 15 residues long. CDR1 and CDR2 (germline): SGHNT, YYREEE (reference sequence). After removal of 4 bases from V and 3 bases from J, the junction contained 4 bases not matched to a gene. In nucleotides, the CDR3 is TGTGCCAGCAGCCCCCGGACTAGCGGGGGCTACGAGCAGTACTTC. It specifies CASSPRTSGGYEQYF.

The chain links TRBV6-1 to TRBJ2-1; 8 nucleotides line up with TRBD1. The V gene's germline CDR1 is MNHNS and CDR2 SASEGT. This CDR3 region has 16 residues. The V segment lost 2 bases and the J segment 6 bases; nucleotides outside the gene matches: 9. The CDR3: CASSEQGAALRNEQFF. CDR3 DNA: TGTGCCAGCAGTGAACAGGGGGCAGCCTTACGCAATGAGCAGTTCTTC.

This chain uses TRBV29-1 with TRBJ2-1; D gene unclear. CDR1 and CDR2 from the germline V gene are SQVTM and ANQGSEA. The CDR3 covers 12 residues. V shed 7 bases and J shed 4 bases, with 11 bases lying between them. Written as DNA, the CDR3 is TGCAGCGCCACCCAGGCGTACAATGAGCAGTTCTTC. It is translated as CSATQAYNEQFF.

This clone was observed a handful of times. The V call is TRBV5-1, the J call TRBJ2-5; 7 nucleotides line up with TRBD1. Matching the DNA end better, TRBJ2-7 makes the J call doubtful. This CDR3 has 16 amino acids. Germline CDR1 reads SGHRS; CDR2 reads YFSETQ. The CDR3 DNA reads TGCGCCAGCAGCCGCCAAGGGACAGATCTCTCCTACGAGCAGTACTTC. Its protein is CASSRQGTDLSYEQYF.

This chain connects TRBV10-1 to TRBJ2-5; 16 bases line up with TRBD2. The CDR3 runs 16 residues. Trimming cost V 3 bases and J 5 bases; bases outside gene matches: 3. Germline lookup yields CDR1 WNHNN and CDR2 SYGVQD (reference sequence). This CDR3 is CASSESGLAGGETQYF. CDR3 sequence (DNA): TGCGCCAGCAGTGAATCGGGACTAGCGGGAGGGGAGACCCAGTACTTC.

V is TRBV5-1 and J is TRBJ2-6; 9 bases are a match to TRBD1. This CDR3 has 16 residues. The J segment lost 5 bases and the V segment lost 3 bases, leaving 6 bases of the junction unmatched. Germline CDR1 and CDR2: SGHRS and YFSETQ. This CDR3 is CASSSGQGKRANVLTF. The CDR3 coding sequence is TGCGCCAGCAGCTCAGGACAGGGGAAAAGGGCCAACGTCCTGACTTTC.

The V and J genes are TRBV7-9 and TRBJ2-1, with 8 bases aligning to TRBD2. CDR3 length equals 16 residues. With 3 bases clipped from V and 4 bases from J, the junction kept 8 bases outside the gene matches. The germline V gene has CDR1 SEHNR and CDR2 FQNEAQ (reference sequence). CDR3: CASSFGGTRRYNEQFF. As DNA, the CDR3 is TGTGCCAGCAGCTTTGGAGGGACTAGACGTTACAATGAGCAGTTCTTC.

The chain joins TRBV10-3 to TRBJ1-2; 10 bases map to TRBD1. CDR1 and CDR2 (germline): ENHRY, SYGVKD. Trimming took 5 bases from V and 7 from J; bases not matched to a gene: 7. The CDR3 is 14 residues long. This CDR3 reads CAISSGQGESGYTF. In DNA, the CDR3 is TGTGCCATCAGTTCTGGACAGGGGGAAAGTGGCTACACCTTC.

This chain connects TRBV5-1 to TRBJ1-2, with TRBD1 matching over 7 bases. Germline CDR1 reads SGHRS; CDR2 reads YFSETQ. Trimming cost V 0 bases and J 8 bases; bases outside gene matches: 4. The CDR3 runs 13 residues. This CDR3 is CASSLEGARGYTF. Written as DNA, the CDR3 is TGCGCCAGCAGCTTGGAGGGGGCGCGGGGCTACACCTTC.

V usage is TRBV2 and J usage is TRBJ2-5; 7 bases align to TRBD1. The CDR3 has 12 amino acids. Losses at the gene ends were 9 bases for V and 5 bases for J; bases not matched to a gene: 6. The germline CDR1 and CDR2 sequences are SNHLY and FYNNEI. The CDR3: CASDRAGETQYF. Written as DNA, the CDR3 is TGTGCCAGTGACAGGGCAGGGGAGACCCAGTACTTC. The variable domain in full, completed from reference TRBV2 and TRBJ2-5, reads EPEVTQTPSHQVTQMGQEVILRCVPISNHLYFYWYRQILGQKVEFLVSFYNNEISEKSEIFDDQFSVERPDGSNFTLKIRSTKLEDSAMYFCASDRAGETQYFGPGTRLLVL.

There are a few counts of this clone. The genes are TRBV30 and TRBJ2-5; D is ambiguous. The DNA end favors TRBJ2-7, so the J call may be wrong. Germline CDR1 GTSNPN, CDR2 SVGIG (reference sequence). This CDR3 has 14 amino acids. This CDR3 reads CAWSLDLGAYEQYF. DNA of the CDR3: TGTGCCTGGAGTCTTGACCTTGGGGCCTACGAGCAGTACTTC.

Of note for this clone: Other DNA sequences in the sample encode the same CDR3. The chain combines TRBV5-1 with TRBJ2-3, with 7 bases identical to TRBD1. Germline V gene data show CDR1 as SGHRS and CDR2 as YFSETQ. The CDR3 runs 15 residues. V gave up 0 bases and J gave up 3 bases; unmatched junction bases: 4. The CDR3 loop is CASSLGDRGTDTQYF. CDR3 sequence (DNA): TGCGCCAGCAGCTTGGGGGACAGAGGTACAGATACGCAGTATTTT.